The present T cell receptor (beta chain) was sequenced within a study of cytomegalovirus exposure and HLA in healthy donors (dated by TCRdb to about 2017). Concerning the study at large: An earlier analysis of several hundred of the donors reported approximately 280 Gb of sequence data and 100 million to 120 million unique TCR beta sequences obtained from about 180 million T cells. An early release that covered fewer than 800 HLA-typed donors contained approximately 300 gigabases of sequencing data and tens of millions of unique TCR sequences. Of the 300 to 500 genotyped donors, 70% to 90% were placed in the genetic ancestry cluster associated with self-reported Caucasian donors. The study aimed to test whether signatures of past pathogen exposure could be identified by cataloging public T cell receptors. The study used immunosequencing to profile the T cell repertoires of more than 650 subjects and linked those repertoires to cytomegalovirus serostatus. A separate validation cohort of 100 to 150 different subjects was used in addition to the roughly 670-subject first cohort. The study combined high-throughput TCR immunosequencing, statistical association of individual TCRs with disease status, and machine learning to predict cytomegalovirus infection status. A later analysis re-examined previously published TCR beta repertoires from over 500 donors and added high-resolution HLA genotyping to investigate patterns of TCR occurrence. Rather than drawing on any new phenotypic data, the later analysis identified candidate immune exposures from TCR beta sequences and the way those sequences occurred across donors. To decide whether each TCR beta V gene segment behaved as functional or pseudogenic, an earlier analysis of nearly 600 of the donors relied on high-throughput TCR beta sequencing. Donor age, sex, ethnicity and CMV serostatus were collected together with the repertoire data. Genome-wide SNP genotypes for about 65% of the 666 donors were used in a later genetic analysis, which treated that subset as a discovery cohort. All discovery cohort repertoires had been generated using a single sequencing platform. Both class I and class II loci were covered by HLA typing, at four-digit resolution. Typing coverage varied by locus: roughly 629-640 donors for A, B, C, DRB1 and DQB1; roughly 520 for DQA1; approximately 570 for DPA1; under 490 for DPB1. Because of strong linkage in the cohort, five DR-DQ haplotypes were treated as single units for association and clustering. Among some 410 genotyped donors of the cohort, an average of about 240,000 unique TCR beta nucleotide sequences were sequenced per donor, roughly 18% of them non-productive.

Libraries were constructed by the immunoSEQ multiplex PCR assay. The multiplex PCR relied on a mix of 60 forward primers for TCR Vbeta segments and 13 reverse primers for TCR Jbeta segments. A multiplex PCR assay on genomic DNA amplified the CDR3 region of rearranged TCR beta genes. On the Illumina HiSeq System, the amplified TCR beta libraries were sequenced as 87-base-pair reads. The study's processing was this. Across the roughly 700 repertoires, a later analysis counted around 80 million unique TCR beta chains, approximately 10 million of which were shared by at least two donors. To remove PCR and sequencing errors, raw reads were error-corrected and collapsed into unique sequences using a nearest-neighbor algorithm that merged closely related sequences. CDR3 sequences were aligned to IMGT reference sequences to assign V, D and J gene segments. Each retained sequence needed at least a six-nucleotide match to both a V gene segment and a J gene segment. Rearrangements were called productive when the CDR3 lacked stop codons and stayed in frame with V and J; all others were non-productive. CDR3 was defined according to IMGT convention as the region running from the second conserved V-encoded cysteine to the conserved J-encoded phenylalanine. The earlier analysis of fewer than 700 of the donors excluded sequences that lacked an unambiguous match to a single V gene segment. In an earlier analysis of approximately 610 of the donors, V segments were called functional above 56.7% productive rearrangements and were called segregating when the between-donor standard deviation exceeded 5%. A statistical classification framework was developed to diagnose cytomegalovirus status using the catalog of TCR beta chain sequences. In a later analysis, V and J genes were assigned by comparing TCR nucleotide sequences against IMGT/GENE-DB human TR gene sequences. Using the TCRdist pipeline, a later analysis assigned CDR3 sequences along with most-parsimonious VDJ recombination scenarios. In a later analysis, each TCR beta chain was defined by its CDR3 amino acid sequence together with its V-gene family, and reads lacking a unique V-gene family were excluded. In a later analysis, around 600 highly shared, low-generation-probability nucleotide sequences were removed to address suspected cross-contamination and a sequencing artifact. In a later analysis, a clonal expansion index for each public chain was calculated from normalized within-repertoire ranks of inferred template counts. In a later analysis, generation probabilities were computed using a VDJ recombination model fitted to out-of-frame rearrangements, and the results were checked against IGoR. In a later analysis, TCR-TCR, TCR-HLA and TCR-CMV co-occurrence was scored with hypergeometric tests, and a repertoire-size bias correction was applied to TCR pairs. To estimate false discovery rates, a later analysis permuted the HLA or CMV assignments 20 times. In a later analysis, co-occurring TCRs were grouped using DBSCAN, and TCRdist sequence similarity was added for clustering within HLA-allele-positive subsets. Repertoires with fewer than 30,000 or more than 120,000 public chains, plus five repertoires with anomalous nucleotide sharing, were excluded from co-occurrence clustering. The clones in this table, taken by TCRdb from immuneACCESS, are in-frame only. Not every clone is retained; where verified, under half of the shortfall comes from an unresolved V gene, and the cause of the rest is unknown. For V, J and clone size, that table is used; D and trimming come from the DNA. The table for this sample lists about 76,000 clones; around 65% of them were counted only once. The ten largest clones capture roughly 4.9% of the sample.

General study outcomes and caveats: In both the original and validation cohorts, the classifier was reported to diagnose cytomegalovirus status with high specificity and sensitivity. A later genetic analysis reported fewer N-insertions in productive TCRs among donors in an Asian-associated ancestry cluster than the roughly 620-donor mean. Compared with equally common non-associated chains, HLA-associated TCR beta chains in a later analysis were more clonally expanded and had lower generation probabilities. The cohort was sequenced for TCR beta chains only, and without alpha or paired-chain data the features that could be detected were limited. A further reported finding was that TCR beta sequences accurately predicted the HLA-A and HLA-B alleles for most subjects in the first cohort. When HLA alleles, especially DR and DQ, strongly co-occurred, TCR associations were difficult to assign to individual alleles. According to a later analysis, parvovirus B19, influenza, CMV and Epstein-Barr virus appeared linked to several top co-occurrence clusters. Linkage disequilibrium might explain the correlated functional status among segregating V segments, but an unknown experimental factor could not be excluded. Because the 87-base-pair reads could not distinguish some IMGT-functional V segments, including TRBV6-2 and TRBV6-3, those segments were excluded. HLA typing was unavailable for some donors at each locus, so association tests used only the typed subset. In a later genetic analysis, a missense DCLRE1C variant was associated with V-gene and J-gene trimming of TCR beta chains, and the association was replicated in an independent cohort. In the study, 150 to 200 TCR beta chains were listed as associated with cytomegalovirus. In an earlier analysis of around 600 of the donors, most TCR beta V segments appeared in productive rearrangements about 87% or about 30% of the time, broadly matching IMGT annotations. Because counts were too low, roughly 18 rarely observed V segments, including chromosome 9 orphons, were left out of the earlier analysis of 587 of the donors. Immune exposure information for the cohort was limited to CMV serostatus. In vitro tests confirmed that a few of the cytomegalovirus-associated TCR beta chains recognize cytomegalovirus antigens. Most TCR sequences were seen in very few donors, while some public TCRs were found in many individuals. In a later analysis, TCR association rates were found to vary across HLA loci, with the most associated TCRs seen for DRB1 alleles and the fewest for HLA-C alleles. A group of highly shared sequence variants was considered likely to be a technical artifact of the sequencing pipeline. Most CMV-associated TCR beta chains appeared to be HLA-restricted in a later analysis, and the HLA associations seemed to be driven largely by CMV exposure. Roughly uniform sequencing depth across donors was assumed in presence/absence analyses, although this assumption may not hold. The authors suggested that the approach could potentially be extended to other disease states and immunological phenotypes. In a later analysis, about 16,000 TCR beta sequences were associated with specific HLA alleles at a false discovery rate of 0.05.

Via the germline V gene, CDR1 is SGHRS and CDR2 YFSETQ. Deletion took 4 bases off V and 2 bases off J, with a span of 17 bases between the germline ends. The CDR3, from cysteine to phenylalanine, totals 16 residues. Only the CDR3 part of the read is kept: 48 bases, read in frame from the first base. In total, 666 healthy bone marrow donors made up the cohort. At the time of sampling, all cohort members were nominally healthy, though unrecorded immune exposures were likely present. The donor was CMV seropositive and belonged to the group of some 290 seropositive cohort members. Each donor provided a peripheral blood sample, and peripheral blood mononuclear cells were used for TCR beta sequencing. Genomic DNA extraction from the blood cell samples was performed with the Qiagen DNeasy Blood Extraction Kit. In regard to this clone: The antigen this receptor binds is unknown. No clone much larger than this one lies a single base away; base qualities are absent.

Material for sequencing was PBMCs. The receptor's source is a man aged 60 to 75 in good health and CMV-seropositive. The rearranged chain carries TRBV5-1 and TRBJ2-3, with TRBD2 tentatively as D gene (6 bases match). The nucleotides read TGCGCCAGCAGCCTGCGGATAGCGGAGAACACAGATACGCAGTATTTT. This gives the protein CASSLRIAENTDTQYF.